One TCR beta chain is described in this entry. Only in-frame clones appear in the TCRdb table, and some are missing; sequencing was by immunoSEQ multiplex PCR. Of more than 200,000 clones in the sample, around 83% were seen once. CDR1 and CDR2 from the germline V gene are MRHNA and SNTAGT. Trimming removed 1 base from V and 0 bases from J; junction bases left unmatched: 7. The CDR3 runs to 17 residues. This sample was taken from a study of blood T cell repertoires in COVID-19. Seattle patient enrollment occurred during active infection, with longitudinal follow-up thereafter. Sequenced: peripheral blood. J is TRBJ2-3 and V is TRBV6-4, with 7 bases aligning to TRBD1. The sequence was obtained from an elderly woman with COVID-19, enrolled during active disease. CDR3 DNA sequence: TGTGCCAGCAGTGACTTGGGACAGTACGCTAGCACAGATACGCAGTATTTT. It translates to CASSDLGQYASTDTQYF.